This T cell receptor beta chain appears in the sequencing data of a study of persistence of HIV-infected CD4 T cells. At the level of the study: Suppressive ART had lasted a median of approximately eight years.

Comment on this clone: Its antigen is currently unknown.

Nonspecific anti-CD3/anti-CD28 bead stimulation represents the broad CD4+ T cell repertoire. Responding CD4+ T cells were sorted by upregulation of both CD40 ligand and CD69. Donors had CD4+ T cell counts above 400 cells/uL and were CMV-seropositive. Findings and caveats of the study: TCRbeta richness was lower in CMV- and Gag-responding cells than in anti-CD3/anti-CD28-responding cells.

Germline CDR1 and CDR2: KGHSY and FQNENV. CDR3 size: 13 residues. With 4 bases removed from V and 5 bases from J, the gap between germline ends came to 9 bases. This was the immunoSEQ version 4 assay in survey mode. Here immunoSEQ multiplex PCR was the method, and the copy in TCRdb shows in-frame clones only, minus some. The data show about 46,000 clones, with over 80% seen just once and over 3% held by the top ten. Sequencing used CD4+ T cells sorted from PBMCs after 18-hour stimulation, obtained from a patient who received antiretroviral therapy. This clonotype originated in an adult woman with HIV who was CMV-seropositive. The chain is built from TRBV16 and TRBJ1-5; D uncertain. CDR3: CASSPQVDQPQHF. CDR3 in DNA: TGTGCCAGCAGCCCCCAGGTAGATCAGCCCCAGCATTTT.